Listed below are T cell receptor beta chains from one sample, sequenced in a study of blood T cells in healthy people across ages. MiXCR, applied by TCRdb to the 5' RACE reads, yields one record per CDR3 protein. Among roughly 550,000 distinct CDR3 sequences listed, about 24% were seen once. The sample was also linked to a second study, of T cells of mothers and their children.

The sample consisted of blood. Receptors were obtained from a boy aged 10-17 years in good health. CDR3s include the opening cysteine and the closing phenylalanine or tryptophan. A D gene is named only where the DNA matches it firmly. Not every row has a clone size; where given, it reads once, few, many or a size class.

J gene: TRBJ2-1
clone size: -
D gene: -
V gene: TRBV6-2/TRBV6-3
CDR3 protein: CASSWSVGSYNEQFF
CDR3 DNA: TGTGCCAGCAGTTGGTCAGTAGGGTCCTACAATGAGCAGTTCTTC

J gene: TRBJ2-4
clone size: many
D gene: TRBD2
V gene: TRBV29-1
CDR3 protein: CSVEDGSGGGNIQYF
CDR3 DNA: TGCAGCGTTGAAGATGGGTCGGGAGGGGGAAACATTCAGTACTTC

J gene: TRBJ1-1
clone size: many
D gene: -
V gene: TRBV5-1
CDR3 protein: CASSLGRGNTEAFF
CDR3 DNA: TGTGCCAGCAGTCTGGGTAGGGGGAACACTGAAGCTTTCTTT

J gene: TRBJ2-5
clone size: -
D gene: -
V gene: TRBV11-1
CDR3 protein: CASSPFGPTEETQYF
CDR3 DNA: TGTGCCAGCAGCCCTTTCGGCCCGACAGAAGAGACCCAGTACTTC

J gene: TRBJ2-7
clone size: -
D gene: -
V gene: TRBV3-1
CDR3 protein: CASSQSGGSYEQYF
CDR3 DNA: TGTGCCAGCAGCCAATCGGGTGGGTCCTACGAGCAGTACTTC

J gene: TRBJ1-1
clone size: few
D gene: -
V gene: TRBV20-1
CDR3 protein: CSASYREGLNTEAFF
CDR3 DNA: TGCAGTGCTAGCTACAGGGAGGGACTGAACACTGAAGCTTTCTTT

J gene: TRBJ2-5
clone size: few
D gene: -
V gene: TRBV6-1
CDR3 protein: CASIGGRKETQYF
CDR3 DNA: TGTGCCAGCATAGGGGGGCGGAAAGAGACCCAGTACTTC

J gene: TRBJ1-1
clone size: -
D gene: TRBD1
V gene: TRBV12-3/TRBV12-4
CDR3 protein: CASIGGGGPEAFF
CDR3 DNA: TGTGCCAGCATCGGGGGAGGGGGCCCAGAAGCTTTCTTT

J gene: TRBJ1-3
clone size: -
D gene: TRBD1
V gene: TRBV28
CDR3 protein: CASTGQAPSGNTIYF
CDR3 DNA: TGTGCCAGTACAGGACAGGCACCTTCTGGAAACACCATATATTTT

J gene: TRBJ1-4
clone size: -
D gene: TRBD1
V gene: TRBV7-6
CDR3 protein: CASSLATGGYEKLFF
CDR3 DNA: TGTGCCAGCAGCTTAGCGACAGGGGGGTATGAAAAACTGTTTTTT

J gene: TRBJ1-2
clone size: few
D gene: -
V gene: TRBV29-1
CDR3 protein: CSILRGEGGYTF
CDR3 DNA: TGCAGCATTCTCAGGGGTGAGGGTGGCTACACCTTC

J gene: TRBJ1-4
clone size: few
D gene: -
V gene: TRBV4-3
CDR3 protein: CASSQDRQRREKLFF
CDR3 DNA: TGCGCCAGCAGCCAAGATCGGCAAAGGCGTGAAAAACTGTTTTTT

J gene: TRBJ1-5
clone size: -
D gene: -
V gene: TRBV4-1
CDR3 protein: CASSQLVFGANQPQHF
CDR3 DNA: TGCGCCAGCAGCCAACTGGTTTTCGGGGCAAATCAGCCCCAGCATTTT

J gene: TRBJ1-1
clone size: -
D gene: TRBD1
V gene: TRBV13
CDR3 protein: CASSFPTGGPETEAFF
CDR3 DNA: TGTGCCAGCAGCTTCCCGACAGGGGGCCCGGAGACCGAAGCTTTCTTT

J gene: TRBJ2-5
clone size: -
D gene: TRBD2
V gene: TRBV12-5
CDR3 protein: CASGIAGGETQYF
CDR3 DNA: TGTGCTAGTGGCATAGCGGGCGGTGAGACCCAGTACTTC

J gene: TRBJ2-1
clone size: few
D gene: -
V gene: TRBV6-6
CDR3 protein: CASSYSISGTWNEQFF
CDR3 DNA: TGTGCCAGCAGTTACTCGATATCAGGGACATGGAATGAGCAGTTCTTC

J gene: TRBJ2-7
clone size: many
D gene: TRBD2
V gene: TRBV12-3/TRBV12-4
CDR3 protein: CASSLSRLAGDEQYF
CDR3 DNA: TGTGCCAGCAGTTTAAGCCGACTAGCGGGAGACGAGCAGTACTTC

J gene: TRBJ2-5
clone size: few
D gene: -
V gene: TRBV3-1
CDR3 protein: CASSQLTPDIEETQYF
CDR3 DNA: TGTGCCAGCAGCCAACTTACACCGGACATCGAAGAGACCCAGTACTTC

J gene: TRBJ2-3
clone size: once
D gene: -
V gene: TRBV29-1
CDR3 protein: CSVIPTASGTDTQYF
CDR3 DNA: TGCAGCGTGATACCAACTGCTAGCGGCACAGATACGCAGTATTTT

J gene: TRBJ2-7
clone size: -
D gene: TRBD1
V gene: TRBV3-1
CDR3 protein: CATDRGHEQYF
CDR3 DNA: TGTGCCACTGACAGGGGCCACGAGCAGTACTTC

J gene: TRBJ2-3
clone size: -
D gene: -
V gene: TRBV4-3
CDR3 protein: CASSQDGGADTQYF
CDR3 DNA: TGCGCCAGCAGCCAGGACGGTGGCGCAGATACGCAGTATTTT

J gene: TRBJ2-7
clone size: -
D gene: TRBD2
V gene: TRBV18
CDR3 protein: CASLATTSGYEQYF
CDR3 DNA: TGTGCCAGCCTAGCAACTACTAGCGGCTACGAGCAGTACTTC

J gene: TRBJ2-4
clone size: -
D gene: -
V gene: TRBV7-8
CDR3 protein: CASSLGARGAKNIQYF
CDR3 DNA: TGTGCCAGCAGCTTAGGGGCCCGGGGGGCCAAAAACATTCAGTACTTC

J gene: TRBJ1-1
clone size: -
D gene: -
V gene: TRBV5-4
CDR3 protein: CASSWGHGAFF
CDR3 DNA: TGTGCCAGCAGCTGGGGACACGGAGCTTTCTTT

J gene: TRBJ2-3
clone size: -
D gene: TRBD2
V gene: TRBV20-1
CDR3 protein: CSAGGLAGVGTGTDTQYF
CDR3 DNA: TGCAGTGCTGGCGGACTAGCGGGAGTTGGTACGGGCACAGATACGCAGTATTTT